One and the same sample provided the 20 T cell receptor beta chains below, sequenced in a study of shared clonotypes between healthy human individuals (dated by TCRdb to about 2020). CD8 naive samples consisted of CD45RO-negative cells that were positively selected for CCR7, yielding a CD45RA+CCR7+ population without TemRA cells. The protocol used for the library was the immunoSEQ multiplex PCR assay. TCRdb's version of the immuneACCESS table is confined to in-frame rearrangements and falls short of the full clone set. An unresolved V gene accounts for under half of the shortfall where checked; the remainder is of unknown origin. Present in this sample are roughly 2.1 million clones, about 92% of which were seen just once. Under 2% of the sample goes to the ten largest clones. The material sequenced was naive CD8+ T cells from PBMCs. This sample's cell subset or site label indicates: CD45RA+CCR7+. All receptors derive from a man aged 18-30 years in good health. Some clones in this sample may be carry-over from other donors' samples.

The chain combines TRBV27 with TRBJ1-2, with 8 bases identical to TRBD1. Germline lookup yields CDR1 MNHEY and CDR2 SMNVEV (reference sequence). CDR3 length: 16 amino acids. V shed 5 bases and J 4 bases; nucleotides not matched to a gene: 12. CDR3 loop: CASSPGNGQGPYGYTF. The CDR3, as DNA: TGTGCCAGCAGTCCAGGAAATGGACAGGGACCCTATGGCTACACCTTC.

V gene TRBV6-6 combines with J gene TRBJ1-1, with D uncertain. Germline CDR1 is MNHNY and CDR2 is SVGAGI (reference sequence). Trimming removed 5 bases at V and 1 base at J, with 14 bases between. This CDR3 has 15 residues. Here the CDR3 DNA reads TGTGCCAGCAGTACCGGTGAACTCAGGAACACTGAAGCTTTCTTT. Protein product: CASSTGELRNTEAFF.

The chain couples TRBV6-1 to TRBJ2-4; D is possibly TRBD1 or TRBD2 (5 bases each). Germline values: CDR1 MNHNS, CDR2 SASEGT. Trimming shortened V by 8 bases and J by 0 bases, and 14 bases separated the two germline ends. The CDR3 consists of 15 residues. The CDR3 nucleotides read TGTGCCAGCGCCTCCGGGACCCTAGCCAAAAACATTCAGTACTTC. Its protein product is CASASGTLAKNIQYF.

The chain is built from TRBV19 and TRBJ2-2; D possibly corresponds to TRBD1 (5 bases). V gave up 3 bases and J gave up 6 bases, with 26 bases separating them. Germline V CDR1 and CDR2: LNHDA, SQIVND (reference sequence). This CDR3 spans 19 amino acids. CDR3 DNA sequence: TGTGCCAGTAGTATCTTTATCTCGGCTGGCAGGGAACTCCCCGGGGAGCTGTTTTTT. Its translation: CASSIFISAGRELPGELFF.

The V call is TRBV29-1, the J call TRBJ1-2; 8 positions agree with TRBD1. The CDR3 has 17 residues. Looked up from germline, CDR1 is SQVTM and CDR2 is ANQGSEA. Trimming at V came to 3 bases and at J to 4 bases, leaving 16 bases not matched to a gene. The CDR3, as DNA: TGCAGCGTTGATCAGGCGCATCAGGGGGCGCGGTTCTATGGCTACACCTTC. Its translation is CSVDQAHQGARFYGYTF.

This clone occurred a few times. The DNA of the CDR3 is TGTGCCAGCCGGAGCCGAGGGGGGGACACTGAAGCTTTCTTT. It is translated as CASRSRGGDTEAFF. The J gene is TRBJ1-1, the V gene TRBV25-1; a possible D gene is TRBD1 (6 bases). V was cut by 8 bases and J by 3 bases, with 16 bases left in between. The CDR3 runs 14 residues. Germline values: CDR1 MGHDK, CDR2 SYGVNS.

CDR3 sequence: CAWSGGFSGNTIYF. The CDR3 region has the DNA TGTGCCTGGAGTGGGGGGTTCTCTGGAAACACCATATATTTT. V usage is TRBV30 and J usage is TRBJ1-3; a possible D gene is TRBD1 (5 bases). The length of the CDR3 is 14 residues. The germline V and J ends were trimmed by 1 base and 0 bases, with 7 bases remaining between them. The germline CDR1 and CDR2 sequences are GTSNPN and SVGIG (reference sequence).

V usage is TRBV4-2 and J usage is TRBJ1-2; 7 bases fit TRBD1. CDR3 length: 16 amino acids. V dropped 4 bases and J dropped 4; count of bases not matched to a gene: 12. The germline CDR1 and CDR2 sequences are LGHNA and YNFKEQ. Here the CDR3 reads CASSPPLDRVGYGYTF. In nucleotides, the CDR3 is TGTGCCAGCAGCCCGCCCTTAGACAGGGTCGGCTATGGCTACACCTTC.

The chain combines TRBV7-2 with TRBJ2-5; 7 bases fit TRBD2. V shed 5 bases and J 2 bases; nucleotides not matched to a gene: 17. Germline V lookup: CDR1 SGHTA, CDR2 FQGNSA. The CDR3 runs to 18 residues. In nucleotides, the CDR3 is TGTGCCAGCAGCCCAGCGGTGGGTGGGGAGGGGTTGCAAGAGACCCAGTACTTC. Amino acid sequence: CASSPAVGGEGLQETQYF.

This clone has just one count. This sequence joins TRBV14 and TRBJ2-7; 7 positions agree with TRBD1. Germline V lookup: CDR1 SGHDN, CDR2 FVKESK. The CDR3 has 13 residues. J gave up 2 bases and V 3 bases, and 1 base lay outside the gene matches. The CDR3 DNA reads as TGTGCCAGCAGCCAGACAGGGCCCTACGAGCAGTACTTC. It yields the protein CASSQTGPYEQYF.

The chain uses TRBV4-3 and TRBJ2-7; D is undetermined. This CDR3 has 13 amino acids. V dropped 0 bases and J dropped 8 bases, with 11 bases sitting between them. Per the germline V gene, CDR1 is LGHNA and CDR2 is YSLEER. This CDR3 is CASSQEIGRQQYF. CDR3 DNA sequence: TGCGCCAGCAGCCAAGAGATTGGCCGCCAGCAGTACTTC.

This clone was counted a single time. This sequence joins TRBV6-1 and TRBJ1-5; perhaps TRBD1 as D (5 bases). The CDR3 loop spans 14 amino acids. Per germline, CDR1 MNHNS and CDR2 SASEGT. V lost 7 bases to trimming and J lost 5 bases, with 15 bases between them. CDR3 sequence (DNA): TGTGCCAGCACGGGACGGTGGGACGATCAGCCCCAGCATTTT. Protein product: CASTGRWDDQPQHF.

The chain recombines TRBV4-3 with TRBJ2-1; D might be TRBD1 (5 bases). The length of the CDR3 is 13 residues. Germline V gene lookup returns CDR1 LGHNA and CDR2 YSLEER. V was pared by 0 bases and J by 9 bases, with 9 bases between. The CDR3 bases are TGCGCCAGCAGCCAAGATGCAGGGATTGAGCAGTTCTTC. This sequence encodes CASSQDAGIEQFF.

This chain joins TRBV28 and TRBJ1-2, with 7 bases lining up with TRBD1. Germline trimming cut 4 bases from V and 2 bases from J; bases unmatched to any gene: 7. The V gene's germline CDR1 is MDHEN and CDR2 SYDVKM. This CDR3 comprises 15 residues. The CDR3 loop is CASSSAEQGNYGYTF. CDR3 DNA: TGTGCCAGCAGTTCCGCTGAACAGGGGAACTATGGCTACACCTTC.

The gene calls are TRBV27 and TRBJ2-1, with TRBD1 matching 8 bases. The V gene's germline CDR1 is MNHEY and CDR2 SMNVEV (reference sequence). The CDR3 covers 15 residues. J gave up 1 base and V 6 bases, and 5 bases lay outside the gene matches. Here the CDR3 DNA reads TGTGCCAGCAGCATCGACAGGGGATCCTACAATGAGCAGTTCTTC. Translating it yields CASSIDRGSYNEQFF.

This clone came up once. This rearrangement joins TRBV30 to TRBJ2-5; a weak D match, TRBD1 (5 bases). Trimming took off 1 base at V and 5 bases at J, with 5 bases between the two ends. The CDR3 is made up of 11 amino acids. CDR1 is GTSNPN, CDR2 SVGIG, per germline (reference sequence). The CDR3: CAWSAGETQYF. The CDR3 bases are TGTGCCTGGAGTGCAGGGGAGACCCAGTACTTC.

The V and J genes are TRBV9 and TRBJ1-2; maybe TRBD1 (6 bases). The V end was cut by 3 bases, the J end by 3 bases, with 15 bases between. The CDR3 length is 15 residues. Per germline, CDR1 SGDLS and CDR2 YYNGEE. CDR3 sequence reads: CASSEGVNPYYGYTF. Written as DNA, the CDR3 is TGTGCCAGCAGCGAGGGGGTCAACCCCTACTATGGCTACACCTTC. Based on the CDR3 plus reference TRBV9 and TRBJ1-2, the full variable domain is DSGVTQTPKHLITATGQRVTLRCSPRSGDLSVYWYQQSLDQGLQFLIQYYNGEERAKGNILERFSAQQFPDLHSELNLSSLELGDSALYFCASSEGVNPYYGYTFGSGTRLTVV.

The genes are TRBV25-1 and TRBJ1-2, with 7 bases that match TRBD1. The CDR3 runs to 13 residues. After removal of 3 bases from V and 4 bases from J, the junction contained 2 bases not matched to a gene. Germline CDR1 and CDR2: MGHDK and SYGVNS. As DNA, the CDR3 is TGTGCCAGCAGTGATGGGACAGCCTATGGCTACACCTTC. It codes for CASSDGTAYGYTF.

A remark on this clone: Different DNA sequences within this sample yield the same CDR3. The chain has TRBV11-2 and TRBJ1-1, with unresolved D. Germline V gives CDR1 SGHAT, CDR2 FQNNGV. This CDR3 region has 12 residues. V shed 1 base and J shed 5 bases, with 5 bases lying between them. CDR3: CASSLAGTEAFF. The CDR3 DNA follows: TGTGCCAGCAGCTTAGCTGGGACTGAAGCTTTCTTT.

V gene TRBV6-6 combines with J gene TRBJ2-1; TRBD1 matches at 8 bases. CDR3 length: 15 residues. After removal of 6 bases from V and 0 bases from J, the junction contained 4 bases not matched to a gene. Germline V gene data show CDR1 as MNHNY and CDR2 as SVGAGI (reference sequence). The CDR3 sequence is CASSLDRGSYNEQFF. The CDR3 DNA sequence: TGTGCCAGCAGCCTTGACAGGGGCTCCTACAATGAGCAGTTCTTC.